The 19 T cell receptor beta chains below come from one sample, sequenced in a study of early T cells in non-severe SARS-CoV-2 infection. From the 5' RACE reads, TCRdb called clonotypes with MiXCR, one entry per CDR3 protein. The sample carries roughly 65,000 distinct CDR3 sequences, about 12% recorded once. The sample comprised whole blood. These receptors all stem from an adult who was a healthcare worker with PCR-confirmed SARS-CoV-2 infection or an uninfected control (not recorded which).

This clonotype showed up just a few times. The V and J genes are TRBV5-6 and TRBJ2-1; 7 positions match TRBD2. The CDR3 has 18 amino acids. V shed 1 base, J shed 9 bases, and the junction held 19 bases outside the gene matches. Germline loops: CDR1 SGHDT, CDR2 YYEEEE. In nucleotides, the CDR3 is TGTGCCAGCAGCTTGAGTTTACTAGCGCTTCCCACAGTCTTTGAGCAGTTCTTC. Its translation is CASSLSLLALPTVFEQFF.

The chain uses TRBV7-9 and TRBJ1-1; no definite D call. Trimming left V 7 bases short and J 6 bases short, with 15 bases between. There are 13 residues in the CDR3. CDR1 is SEHNR and CDR2 is FQNEAQ in the germline V gene (reference sequence). The CDR3 nucleotides are TGTGCCAGCACCTCCGGATCTCTCCCTGAAGCTTTCTTT. Encoded protein: CASTSGSLPEAFF.

The CDR3 region has the DNA TGTGCCAGCAAGGACAGGGGGCCTAACACTGAAGCTTTCTTT. Translation: CASKDRGPNTEAFF. The rearrangement links TRBV25-1 to TRBJ1-1; 11 bases are a match to TRBD1. This CDR3 contains 14 residues. The germline V gene encodes CDR1 MGHDK and CDR2 SYGVNS. V was pared by 7 bases and J by 2 bases, with 3 bases of the junction left unmatched.

In this sample, this clonotype turned up a few times. This chain links TRBV7-8 with TRBJ1-2; D unclear. This CDR3 is built from 16 residues. Deletions cut 2 bases from V and 4 bases from J, with 17 bases between. From germline, CDR1 is SGHVS and CDR2 FQNEAQ. CDR3 loop: CASSLSGQTYFYGYTF. Written as DNA, the CDR3 is TGTGCCAGCAGCTTATCTGGTCAGACATATTTCTATGGCTACACCTTC. Drawing the rest from reference TRBV7-8 and TRBJ1-2, the complete variable domain is GAGVSQSPRYKVAKRGQDVALRCDPISGHVSLFWYQQALGQGPEFLTYFQNEAQLDKSGLPSDRFFAERPEGSVSTLKIQRTQQEDSAVYLCASSLSGQTYFYGYTFGSGTRLTVV.

This clonotype was seen a few times. This chain joins TRBV7-3 and TRBJ1-1, with 10 positions matching TRBD1. The germline CDR1 and CDR2 sequences are SGHTA and FQGTGA. This CDR3 spans 15 amino acids. V shed 4 bases and J 1 base; nucleotides not matched to a gene: 3. The CDR3 loop is CASSSRDRGNTEAFF. DNA for the CDR3: TGTGCCAGCAGCTCCCGGGACAGGGGGAACACTGAAGCTTTCTTT.

Written as DNA, the CDR3 is TGCAGTGGTGGACAGGCCGGCAATTCACCCCTCCACTTT. It codes for CSGGQAGNSPLHF. This sequence joins TRBV20-1 and TRBJ1-6; 7 bases fit TRBD1. Germline loops: CDR1 DFQATT, CDR2 SNEGSKA (reference sequence). This CDR3 is 13 amino acids long. V trimming: 7 bases; J trimming: 7 bases; junction bases outside the gene matches: 7.

This chain uses TRBV20-1 with TRBJ2-3; D may be TRBD1 (6 bases). This CDR3 spans 11 amino acids. Germline V gene sequence: CDR1 DFQATT, CDR2 SNEGSKA (reference sequence). Trimming removed 1 base from V and 13 bases from J, with 12 bases in between. The CDR3 DNA follows: TGCAGTGCTAGAGGGCTAGCAGGGGAGTATTTT. Amino acids: CSARGLAGEYF.

At least ten counts were recorded for this clonotype. J is TRBJ2-7 and V is TRBV6-1, with D tentatively TRBD2 (6 bases). V was trimmed by 2 bases and J by 7 bases, leaving 15 bases between them. There are 14 residues in the CDR3. Germline lookup yields CDR1 MNHNS and CDR2 SASEGT. CDR3 in amino acids: CASSERSEAGEQYF. The CDR3 DNA sequence: TGTGCCAGCAGTGAAAGGTCGGAGGCGGGGGAGCAGTACTTC.

This clonotype has a handful of counts. This chain joins TRBV12-3 or TRBV12-4 and TRBJ2-1; TRBD2 matches at 14 bases. This CDR3 has 14 amino acids. Losses at the gene ends were 8 bases for V and 7 bases for J; bases not matched to a gene: 4. The DNA of the CDR3 is TGTGCCAGCGGACTAGCGGGGGGAGGTAATGAGCAGTTCTTC. This gives the protein CASGLAGGGNEQFF.

This chain joins TRBV29-1 and TRBJ2-3; tentatively, D is TRBD1 (7 bases). This CDR3 comprises 13 residues. Germline V CDR1 and CDR2: SQVTM, ANQGSEA. Trimming shortened V by 6 bases and J by 2 bases, and 12 bases separated the two germline ends. CDR3 in DNA: TGCAGCGTGCGGGACAGAGTCACAGATACGCAGTATTTT. Its protein is CSVRDRVTDTQYF.

This clonotype was counted only a few times. This chain connects TRBV3-1 to TRBJ2-7; D remains unclear. V lost 0 bases to trimming and J lost 9 bases, with 18 bases between them. The germline V gene has CDR1 LGHDT and CDR2 YNNKEL (reference sequence). The CDR3 spans 15 residues. CDR3 nucleotide sequence: TGTGCCAGCAGCCAAGATCCGGTTACGACCCCTGGGCAGTACTTC. Amino acids: CASSQDPVTTPGQYF.

The J gene is TRBJ2-1, the V gene TRBV7-2, with TRBD1 identical over 7 bases. Germline trimming cut 5 bases from V and 4 bases from J; bases unmatched to any gene: 8. Germline assignment: CDR1 SGHTA and CDR2 FQGNSA. CDR3 length equals 15 residues. The CDR3 coding sequence is TGTGCCAGCAGCCAAACCGGGACAGCTTACAATGAGCAGTTCTTC. This codes for CASSQTGTAYNEQFF.

This clonotype appeared many times. The chain joins TRBV11-2 to TRBJ2-7; TRBD1 aligns across 10 bases. Germline V gene sequence: CDR1 SGHAT, CDR2 FQNNGV. The CDR3 extends over 15 amino acids. J lost 6 bases, V lost 5 bases, and 10 bases had no gene match. The CDR3 loop reads CASSPGTGAGREQYF. The CDR3 DNA reads as TGTGCCAGCAGCCCGGGGACAGGGGCCGGCCGCGAGCAGTACTTC.

There are a few counts of this clonotype. V gene TRBV16 combines with J gene TRBJ1-2; D might be TRBD1 (5 bases). The CDR3 spans 14 residues. Per the germline V gene, CDR1 is KGHSY and CDR2 is FQNENV. V lost 2 bases to trimming and J lost 4 bases, with 11 bases between them. The CDR3: CASSQTQGGYGYTF. As DNA, the CDR3 is TGTGCCAGCAGCCAAACCCAGGGTGGCTATGGCTACACCTTC.

This clonotype was counted ten times or more. The chain has TRBV19 and TRBJ2-7; D is unclear. Germline CDR1 reads LNHDA; CDR2 reads SQIVND (reference sequence). The CDR3 loop spans 13 amino acids. With 6 bases removed from V and 4 bases from J, the gap between germline ends came to 13 bases. For the CDR3, the DNA is TGTGCCAGTAGCCAGGCCTTTTGGTACGAGCAGTACTTC. It encodes CASSQAFWYEQYF.

V usage is TRBV7-9 and J usage is TRBJ2-3; TRBD2 matches 12 bases. With V trimmed by 8 bases and J by 7 bases, 10 bases remained unmatched. Germline CDR1 reads SEHNR; CDR2 reads FQNEAQ (reference sequence). This CDR3 has 15 residues. The CDR3: CASHPTSGGPNTQYF. The CDR3 coding sequence is TGTGCCAGCCATCCGACTAGCGGGGGACCTAATACGCAGTATTTT.

This chain connects TRBV12-3 or TRBV12-4 to TRBJ1-4; possible D gene TRBD1, 6 bases. The CDR3 covers 12 residues. The V and J ends lost 8 bases and 6 bases respectively, with 10 bases between them. The CDR3 loop is CASSYRDEKLFF. Here the CDR3 DNA reads TGTGCCAGCTCCTACAGGGATGAAAAACTGTTTTTT.

The V and J genes are TRBV14 and TRBJ2-5; D is uncertain. The CDR3 is 13 residues long. V was shortened by 3 bases and J by 4 bases, with 9 bases between the two germline ends. Germline V gene sequence: CDR1 SGHDN, CDR2 FVKESK. Written as DNA, the CDR3 is TGTGCCAGCAGCCAGAGACTCACAGAGACCCAGTACTTC. Translation gives CASSQRLTETQYF.

The V and J genes are TRBV3-1 and TRBJ2-3; TRBD2 aligns across 11 bases. CDR1 and CDR2 from the germline V gene are LGHDT and YNNKEL (reference sequence). This CDR3 is 16 amino acids long. With V trimmed by 4 bases and J by 9 bases, 12 bases remained unmatched. The CDR3 sequence is CASSPMASGGTRTQYF. CDR3 DNA sequence: TGTGCCAGCAGCCCAATGGCTAGCGGGGGGACCAGGACGCAGTATTTT.